This TCR beta chain was profiled in a study of blood T cell repertoires in COVID-19. The assay was immunoSEQ multiplex PCR, and TCRdb's table has in-frame clones only and misses some. Of under 300,000 clones listed, more than 60% are singletons. V shed 3 bases, J shed 11 bases, and the junction held 19 bases outside the gene matches. CDR1 and CDR2 (germline): MDHEN, SYDVKM. The CDR3 contains 17 residues. The sequence was obtained from a woman in her 40s with active or convalescent COVID-19. Sequencing was carried out using peripheral blood. The gene calls are TRBV28 and TRBJ1-1; 9 bases fit TRBD1. CDR3 residues: CASSFLGLQGAKGKAFF. CDR3 DNA: TGTGCCAGCAGTTTTTTGGGGCTACAGGGGGCGAAGGGTAAGGCTTTCTTT.